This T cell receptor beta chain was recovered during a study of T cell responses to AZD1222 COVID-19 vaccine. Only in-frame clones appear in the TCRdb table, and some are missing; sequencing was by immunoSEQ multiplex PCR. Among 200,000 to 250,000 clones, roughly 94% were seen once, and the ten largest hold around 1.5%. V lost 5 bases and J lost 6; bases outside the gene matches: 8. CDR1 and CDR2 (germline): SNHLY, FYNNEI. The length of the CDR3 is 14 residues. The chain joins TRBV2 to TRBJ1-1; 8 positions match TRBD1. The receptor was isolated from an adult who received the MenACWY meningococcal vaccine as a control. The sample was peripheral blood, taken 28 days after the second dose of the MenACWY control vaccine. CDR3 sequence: CASSPAQGAAEAFF. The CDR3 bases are TGTGCCAGCAGTCCGGCTCAGGGGGCCGCTGAAGCTTTCTTT.